The subject of this entry is one TCR beta chain. The sample originates from a study of technical replicates of blood from several donors. This table comes from immunoSEQ multiplex PCR, and its TCRdb copy is limited to in-frame clones, with some not included. The sample holds more than 50,000 clones, approximately 90% seen once. The V and J ends lost 5 bases and 12 bases, in that order; junction bases with no gene match: 13. Germline V CDR1 and CDR2: SGHAT, FQNNGV. There are 14 residues in the CDR3. Sample: PBMCs. V gene TRBV11-2 combines with J gene TRBJ2-1, with 7 positions matching TRBD2. This TCR was sampled from a human donor in good health. Some clones in this sample may be carry-over from other donors' samples. CDR3 protein: CASSPIVGGMGQFF. The CDR3 region has the DNA TGTGCCAGCAGCCCCATCGTGGGGGGGATGGGGCAGTTCTTC. Full variable domain (missing parts from reference TRBV11-2 and TRBJ2-1): EAGVAQSPRYKIIEKRQSVAFWCNPISGHATLYWYQQILGQGPKLLIQFQNNGVVDDSQLPKDRFSAERLKGVDSTLKIQPAKLEDSAVYLCASSPIVGGMGQFFGPGTRLTVL.